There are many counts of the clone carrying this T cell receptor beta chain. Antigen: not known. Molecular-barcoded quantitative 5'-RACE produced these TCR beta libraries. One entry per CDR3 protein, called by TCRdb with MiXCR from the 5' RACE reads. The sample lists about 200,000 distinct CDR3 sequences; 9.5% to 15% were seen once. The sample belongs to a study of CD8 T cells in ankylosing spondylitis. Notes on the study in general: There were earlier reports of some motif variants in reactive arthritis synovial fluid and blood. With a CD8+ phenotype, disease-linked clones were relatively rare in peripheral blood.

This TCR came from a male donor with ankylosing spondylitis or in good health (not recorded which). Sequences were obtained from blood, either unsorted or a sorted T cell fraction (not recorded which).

In nucleotides, the CDR3 is TGTGCCAGCAGTGAAACCCCGAACGGGGAGCTGTTTTTT. Translation: CASSETPNGELFF. The genes are TRBV2 and TRBJ2-2; D ambiguous. The germline V gene encodes CDR1 SNHLY and CDR2 FYNNEI. With 2 bases removed from V and 7 bases from J, the gap between germline ends came to 8 bases. CDR3 length: 13 residues. The full variable domain, its missing parts supplied by reference TRBV2 and TRBJ2-2, is EPEVTQTPSHQVTQMGQEVILRCVPISNHLYFYWYRQILGQKVEFLVSFYNNEISEKSEIFDDQFSVERPDGSNFTLKIRSTKLEDSAMYFCASSETPNGELFFGEGSRLTVL.